The TCR beta chain under discussion was sequenced for a study of T cells after yellow fever vaccination. The germline V gene has CDR1 SGHTA and CDR2 FQGNSA. The CDR3 has 13 residues. Trimming removed 0 bases at V and 9 bases at J, with 12 bases between. This clonotype was seen a few times. UMIs and a universal primer site were added when TCR cDNA was made by 5'RACE template switching. TCRdb reprocessed the 5' RACE reads with MiXCR, giving one entry per CDR3 protein. The data show some 420,000 distinct CDR3 sequences, approximately 19% seen once. This clonotype was sampled from a young man who received the YFV17D yellow fever vaccine. Sample: PBMCs, taken before the yellow fever booster vaccination. The rearrangement uses TRBV7-2 and TRBJ2-7; TRBD1 is a possible D gene (6 bases). The CDR3 nucleotides read TGTGCCAGCAGCTTAGCGGACAGAAAAGGGCAGTACTTC. As protein: CASSLADRKGQYF.